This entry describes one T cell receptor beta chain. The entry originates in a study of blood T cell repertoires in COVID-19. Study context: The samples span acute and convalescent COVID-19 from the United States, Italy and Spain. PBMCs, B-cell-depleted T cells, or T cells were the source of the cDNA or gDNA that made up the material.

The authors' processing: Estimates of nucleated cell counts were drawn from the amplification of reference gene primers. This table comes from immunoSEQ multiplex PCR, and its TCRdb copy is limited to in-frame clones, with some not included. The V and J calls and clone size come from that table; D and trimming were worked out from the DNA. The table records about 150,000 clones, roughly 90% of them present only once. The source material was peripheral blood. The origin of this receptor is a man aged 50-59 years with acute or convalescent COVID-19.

The CDR3 nucleotides read TGTGCCAGCAGCTCCCCGAAGGGGGGACTAGGCTATGGCTACACCTTC. It translates to CASSSPKGGLGYGYTF. The genes are TRBV21-1 and TRBJ1-2. TRBV21-1 is flagged as a pseudogene. CDR3 size: 16 residues.